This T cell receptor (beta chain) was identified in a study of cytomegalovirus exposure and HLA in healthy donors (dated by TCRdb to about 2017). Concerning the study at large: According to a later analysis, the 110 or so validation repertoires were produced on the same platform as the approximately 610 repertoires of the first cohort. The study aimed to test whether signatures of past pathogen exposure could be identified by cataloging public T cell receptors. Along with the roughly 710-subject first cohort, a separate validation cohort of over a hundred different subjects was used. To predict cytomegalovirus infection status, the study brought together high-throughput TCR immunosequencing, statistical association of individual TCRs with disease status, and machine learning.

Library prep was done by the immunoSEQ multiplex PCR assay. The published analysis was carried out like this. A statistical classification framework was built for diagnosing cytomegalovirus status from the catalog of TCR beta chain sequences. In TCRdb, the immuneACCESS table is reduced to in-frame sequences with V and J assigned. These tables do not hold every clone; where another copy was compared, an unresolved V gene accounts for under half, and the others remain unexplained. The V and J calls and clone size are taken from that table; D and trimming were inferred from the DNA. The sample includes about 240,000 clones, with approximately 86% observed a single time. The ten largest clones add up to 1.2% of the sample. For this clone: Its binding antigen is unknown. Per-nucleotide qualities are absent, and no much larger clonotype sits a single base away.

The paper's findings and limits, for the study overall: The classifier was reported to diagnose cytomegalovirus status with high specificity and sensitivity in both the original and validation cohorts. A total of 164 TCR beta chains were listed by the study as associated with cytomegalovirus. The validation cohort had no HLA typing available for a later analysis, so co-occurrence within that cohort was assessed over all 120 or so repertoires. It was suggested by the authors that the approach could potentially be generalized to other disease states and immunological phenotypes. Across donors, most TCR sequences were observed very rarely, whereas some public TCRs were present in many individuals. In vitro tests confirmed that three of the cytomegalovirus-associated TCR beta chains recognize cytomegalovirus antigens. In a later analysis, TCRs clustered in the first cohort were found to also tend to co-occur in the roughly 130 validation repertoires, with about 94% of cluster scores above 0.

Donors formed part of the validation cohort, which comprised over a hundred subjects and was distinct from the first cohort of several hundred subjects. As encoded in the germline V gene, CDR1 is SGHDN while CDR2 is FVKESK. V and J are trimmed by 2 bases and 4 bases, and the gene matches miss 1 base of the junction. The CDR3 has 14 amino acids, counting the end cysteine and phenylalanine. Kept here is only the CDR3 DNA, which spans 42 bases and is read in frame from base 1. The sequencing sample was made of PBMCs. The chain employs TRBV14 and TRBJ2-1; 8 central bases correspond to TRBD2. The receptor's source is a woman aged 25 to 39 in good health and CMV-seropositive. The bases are TGTGCCAGCAGCCAAACTAGCGGATACAATGAGCAGTTCTTC. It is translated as CASSQTSGYNEQFF.